This TCR beta chain was identified during a study of blood T cells in healthy people across ages. Study-level results: Roughly linear declines in TCR beta diversity per million T cells occurred with age.

Per germline, CDR1 SQVTM and CDR2 ANQGSEA. V shed 4 bases, J shed 12 bases, and the junction held 8 bases outside the gene matches. The CDR3 extends over 12 amino acids. Notes on this clonotype: Its target is not known. This may come from a read error, since a much larger clone is one base off.

The second PCR ran about 6 to 11 cycles with a sample-barcoded 5' primer and J-beta primers. TCRdb independently ran MiXCR on the 5' RACE reads; one entry per CDR3 protein. The sample has hundreds of thousands of distinct CDR3 sequences; roughly 52% are singletons. Sequencing input: blood. J is TRBJ2-1 and V is TRBV29-1, with 8 positions matching TRBD1. This TCR derives from a man aged 30-40 years in good health. The CDR3 DNA reads as TGCAGCGTTGTCGGACAGGGATCGGGGCAGTTCTTC. Translating gives CSVVGQGSGQFF.